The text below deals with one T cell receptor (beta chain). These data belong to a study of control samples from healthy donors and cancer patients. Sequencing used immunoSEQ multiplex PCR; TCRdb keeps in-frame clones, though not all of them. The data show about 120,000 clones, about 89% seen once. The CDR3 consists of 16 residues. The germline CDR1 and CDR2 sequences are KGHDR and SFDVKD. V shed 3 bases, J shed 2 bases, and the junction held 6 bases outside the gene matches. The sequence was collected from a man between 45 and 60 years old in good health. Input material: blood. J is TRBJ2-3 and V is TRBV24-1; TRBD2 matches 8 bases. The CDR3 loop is CATSDARRGVTDTQYF. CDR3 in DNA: TGTGCCACCAGTGATGCGAGGCGGGGGGTCACAGATACGCAGTATTTT.